Presented here are 15 T cell receptor beta chains from one specimen sequenced in a study of cytomegalovirus exposure and HLA in healthy donors. This PCR relied on a set of 60 Vbeta primers and 13 Jbeta primers. Data came from immunoSEQ multiplex PCR; TCRdb stores just in-frame clones and leaves some out. The sample records around 170,000 clones, 78% being singletons. Sequencing input: PBMCs. These receptors originate from a woman aged 50 to 60 in good health and CMV-seropositive.

The chain employs TRBV5-4 and TRBJ1-2; D possibly corresponds to TRBD1 (5 bases). The V gene lost 3 bases and the J gene lost 3 bases, with 18 bases spanning the gap. Germline V lookup: CDR1 SGHNT, CDR2 YYREEE (reference sequence). The CDR3 runs 16 residues. The CDR3 DNA reads TGTGCCAGCAGCTCGGCGGCGCTCGGGGGAGACTATGGCTACACCTTC. Translation gives CASSSAALGGDYGYTF.

V gene TRBV7-8 combines with J gene TRBJ2-5; 7 bases map to TRBD1. Judging by the DNA end, TRBJ2-7 fits better; the J call may be wrong. CDR1 is SGHVS, CDR2 FQNEAQ, per germline. This CDR3 region has 16 residues. CDR3: CASSPRRTGSSYEQYF. The CDR3 bases are TGTGCCAGCAGCCCCCGTCGGACAGGTAGCTCCTACGAGCAGTACTTC.

The genes are TRBV19 and TRBJ2-3; 7 bases match TRBD2. This CDR3 contains 14 residues. CDR1 is LNHDA, CDR2 SQIVND, per germline (reference sequence). The J segment lost 0 bases and the V segment lost 7 bases, leaving 4 bases of the junction unmatched. CDR3 residues: CASKFSGSTDTQYF. CDR3 nucleotides: TGTGCCAGTAAGTTTAGCGGGAGCACAGATACGCAGTATTTT.

J is TRBJ2-5 and V is TRBV11-2, with D possibly TRBD1 on 5 matching bases. The end of the DNA aligns better with TRBJ2-7, so the J call may be wrong. The CDR3 covers 16 residues. CDR1 is SGHAT and CDR2 is FQNNGV in the germline V gene. The CDR3 loop is CASSPVRGRTAYEQYF. Written as DNA, the CDR3 is TGTGCCAGCAGCCCCGTTAGGGGCAGGACGGCCTACGAGCAGTACTTC.

The chain recombines TRBV29-1 with TRBJ2-1; possible D gene TRBD1, 6 bases. CDR3 size: 13 residues. The V end lost 3 bases, the J end lost 15 bases, and 21 bases lay between the germline ends. Germline lookup yields CDR1 SQVTM and CDR2 ANQGSEA. DNA for the CDR3: TGCAGCGTTGAGGGGACATCCCCAACCTTTCGGTTCTTC. It translates to CSVEGTSPTFRFF.

This clone showed up just once. V is TRBV10-1 and J is TRBJ2-1, with TRBD1 matching over 9 bases. Germline V gene data show CDR1 as WNHNN and CDR2 as SYGVQD (reference sequence). There are 14 residues in the CDR3. The V and J ends lost 5 bases and 6 bases, in that order; junction bases with no gene match: 5. DNA of the CDR3: TGCGCCAGCAGTCGGACAGGGGCGGTCAATGAGCAGTTCTTC. Translating gives CASSRTGAVNEQFF.

This chain joins TRBV5-1 and TRBJ1-1, with 7 bases fitting TRBD1. Germline CDR1 SGHRS, CDR2 YFSETQ. CDR3 length: 13 amino acids. The V and J ends lost 4 bases and 3 bases, in that order; junction bases with no gene match: 3. In DNA, the CDR3 is TGCGCCAGCAGCCCCCAGGGGGACACTGAAGCTTTCTTT. It encodes CASSPQGDTEAFF.

This clone was observed a few times. The genes are TRBV29-1 and TRBJ1-2, with TRBD1 as a possible D gene (6 bases). V lost 5 bases and J 4 bases, leaving 23 bases between the germline ends. CDR3 length equals 16 residues. Germline-derived CDR1 and CDR2 are SQVTM and ANQGSEA. CDR3 DNA sequence: TGCAGCGTTCCCGAAGGTTATTTGAGGGGGGGCTATGGCTACACCTTC. This translates into CSVPEGYLRGGYGYTF.

V usage is TRBV5-6 and J usage is TRBJ2-7; tentative D call: TRBD1 (7 bases). Trimming stripped 2 bases from V and 6 bases from J, with 18 bases between. CDR1 is SGHDT, CDR2 YYEEEE, per germline. The CDR3 is 15 amino acids. As DNA, the CDR3 is TGTGCCAGCAGCTTATACACCAGGGGGGTAGGCGAGCAGTACTTC. Its translation: CASSLYTRGVGEQYF.

The rearrangement links TRBV5-5 to TRBJ2-2, with D perhaps TRBD2 (5 bases). V was pared by 0 bases and J by 2 bases, with 14 bases between. CDR3 length: 17 amino acids. CDR1 is SGHKS, CDR2 YYEKEE, per germline (reference sequence). The CDR3 loop is CASSLDVRLANTGELFF. The CDR3 nucleotides are TGTGCCAGCAGCTTGGATGTCCGGCTAGCAAACACCGGGGAGCTGTTTTTT.

The chain employs TRBV4-2 and TRBJ2-7, with 11 bases fitting TRBD1. The junction had 6 bases not matched to a gene; V was cut back by 3 bases and J by 5 bases. There are 15 residues in the CDR3. Germline assignment: CDR1 LGHNA and CDR2 YNFKEQ. CDR3 nucleotide sequence: TGTGCCAGCAGCCAGATCGGACAGGGGGCCCACGAGCAGTACTTC. Translating it yields CASSQIGQGAHEQYF.

J is TRBJ1-6 and V is TRBV6-5, with D hard to call. Germline CDR1 is MNHEY and CDR2 is SVGAGI. The CDR3 contains 13 residues. Trimming pared 2 bases from V and 8 bases from J, leaving 7 bases between. CDR3 in DNA: TGTGCCAGCAGTTACAGAAGCGATTCACCCCTCCACTTT. This encodes CASSYRSDSPLHF.

This chain uses TRBV5-6 with TRBJ1-4; D is uncertain. This CDR3 has 13 residues. V was trimmed by 3 bases and J by 8 bases, leaving 11 bases between them. Germline values: CDR1 SGHDT, CDR2 YYEEEE. The CDR3 region is CASSYYRSEKLFF. The CDR3 DNA reads TGTGCCAGCAGCTACTACCGGAGCGAAAAACTGTTTTTT.

The chain employs TRBV30 and TRBJ2-3; TRBD2 matches at 8 bases. Per germline, CDR1 GTSNPN and CDR2 SVGIG (reference sequence). Trimming at V came to 8 bases and at J to 1 base, leaving 8 bases not matched to a gene. The CDR3 is made up of 14 amino acids. The CDR3 DNA is TGTGCCGGAGAAGGGACTAGGGGCACAGATACGCAGTATTTT. Translated, it gives CAGEGTRGTDTQYF.

V gene TRBV7-2 combines with J gene TRBJ2-1, with 11 bases fitting TRBD2. The ends lost 1 base at V and 7 bases at J; junction bases unmatched: 6. CDR3 size: 16 residues. CDR1 and CDR2 from the germline V gene are SGHTA and FQGNSA. CDR3 in DNA: TGTGCCAGCAGCTTAGTTAGCGGGAGGGCCCAAAATGAGCAGTTCTTC. Protein: CASSLVSGRAQNEQFF.